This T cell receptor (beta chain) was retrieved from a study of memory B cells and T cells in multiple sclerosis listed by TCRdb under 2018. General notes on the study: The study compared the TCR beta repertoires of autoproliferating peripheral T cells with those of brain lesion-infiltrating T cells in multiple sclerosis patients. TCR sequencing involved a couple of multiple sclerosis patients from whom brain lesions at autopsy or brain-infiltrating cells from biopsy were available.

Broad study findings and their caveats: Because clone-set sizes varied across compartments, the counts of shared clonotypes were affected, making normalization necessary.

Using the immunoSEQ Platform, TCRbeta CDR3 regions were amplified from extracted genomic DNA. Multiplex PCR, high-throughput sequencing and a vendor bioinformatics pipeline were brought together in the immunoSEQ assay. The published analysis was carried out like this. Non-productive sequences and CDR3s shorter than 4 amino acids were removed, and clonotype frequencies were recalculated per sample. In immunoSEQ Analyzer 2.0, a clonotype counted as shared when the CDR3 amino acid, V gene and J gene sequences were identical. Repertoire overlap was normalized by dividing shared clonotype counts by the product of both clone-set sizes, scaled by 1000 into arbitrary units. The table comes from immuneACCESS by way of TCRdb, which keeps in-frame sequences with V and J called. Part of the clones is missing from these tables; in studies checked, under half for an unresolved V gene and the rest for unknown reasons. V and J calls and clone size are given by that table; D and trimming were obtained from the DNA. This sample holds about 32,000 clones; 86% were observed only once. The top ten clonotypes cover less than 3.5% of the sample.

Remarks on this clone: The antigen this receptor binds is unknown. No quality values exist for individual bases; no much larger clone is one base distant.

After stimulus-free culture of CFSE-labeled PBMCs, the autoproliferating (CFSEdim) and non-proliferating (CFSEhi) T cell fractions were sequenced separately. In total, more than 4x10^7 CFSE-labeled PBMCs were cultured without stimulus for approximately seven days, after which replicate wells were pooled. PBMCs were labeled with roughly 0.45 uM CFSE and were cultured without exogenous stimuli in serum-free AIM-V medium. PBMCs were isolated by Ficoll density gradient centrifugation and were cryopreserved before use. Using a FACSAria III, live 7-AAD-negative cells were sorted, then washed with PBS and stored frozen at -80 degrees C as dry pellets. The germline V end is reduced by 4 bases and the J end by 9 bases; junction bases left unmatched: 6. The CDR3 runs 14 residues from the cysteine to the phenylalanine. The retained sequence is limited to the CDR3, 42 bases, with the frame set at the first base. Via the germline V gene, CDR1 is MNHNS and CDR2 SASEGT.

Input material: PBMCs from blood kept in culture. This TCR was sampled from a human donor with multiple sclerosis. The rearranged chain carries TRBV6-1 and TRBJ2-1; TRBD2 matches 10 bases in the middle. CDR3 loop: CASSGLAGRGEQFF. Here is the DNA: TGTGCCAGCAGTGGACTAGCGGGTAGAGGTGAGCAGTTCTTC.